This TCR beta chain came from a study of cytomegalovirus exposure and HLA in healthy donors. There are a few counts of this clone. What it binds is not known. Researchers ran the PCR with 60 Vbeta and 13 Jbeta primers. The table came from immunoSEQ multiplex PCR; TCRdb's copy has only in-frame clones and leaves some out. The table records about 120,000 clones, 75% to 85% of them present only once. CDR1 GTSNPN and CDR2 SVGIG come from the germline V gene (reference sequence). This CDR3 is built from 12 residues. The V end lost 4 bases, the J end lost 0 bases, and 7 bases lay between the germline ends. Findings and caveats of the study: No immune exposure information besides CMV serostatus was available.

The sequence derives from a female donor in good health and CMV-seropositive. The sequenced material came from PBMCs. The chain joins TRBV30 to TRBJ2-7; D gene ambiguous. CDR3 in amino acids: CAWTTRSYEQYF. For the CDR3, the DNA is TGTGCCTGGACTACTCGCTCCTACGAGCAGTACTTC.